The 32 T cell receptor beta chains in this list originate from one sample, sequenced in a study of blood T cell repertoires in COVID-19. Some clones are missing from TCRdb's copy, which holds only in-frame ones; the method was immunoSEQ multiplex PCR. The sample lists around 20,000 clones; 86% were seen once. The sequenced sample was peripheral blood. These receptor sequences come from a human donor in a cohort sampled during active COVID-19.

The chain couples TRBV5-1 to TRBJ2-5; 7 bases align to TRBD1. Trimming cost V 5 bases and J 3 bases; bases outside gene matches: 13. CDR3 length: 16 amino acids. CDR1 and CDR2 from the germline V gene are SGHRS and YFSETQ. The CDR3 sequence: CASSLRGPGTEETQYF. The DNA for the CDR3 is TGCGCCAGCAGTCTTAGGGGGCCGGGAACCGAAGAGACCCAGTACTTC. Full variable domain (outside the CDR3, taken from reference TRBV5-1 and TRBJ2-5): KAGVTQTPRYLIKTRGQQVTLSCSPISGHRSVSWYQQTPGQGLQFLFEYFSETQRNKGNFPGRFSGRQFSNSRSEMNVSTLELGDSALYLCASSLRGPGTEETQYFGPGTRLLVL.

The chain combines TRBV18 with TRBJ2-3, with 11 bases aligning to TRBD2. Germline V gene lookup returns CDR1 KGHSH and CDR2 LQKENI. The CDR3 spans 16 residues. V was clipped by 1 base and J by 9 bases; unmatched bases: 9. The CDR3: CASSPQGGLAALTQYF. CDR3 coding DNA: TGTGCCAGCTCACCACAGGGGGGACTAGCGGCATTGACGCAGTATTTT.

The V call is TRBV10-3, the J call TRBJ1-2; D not certain. CDR1 and CDR2 from the germline V gene are ENHRY and SYGVKD. V was cut by 6 bases and J by 8 bases, with 19 bases left in between. The CDR3 has 14 residues. CDR3 DNA: TGTGCCATCAGCTTGTCCAACCTTCTCGAGGGCTACACCTTC. It is translated as CAISLSNLLEGYTF.

V gene TRBV6-1 combines with J gene TRBJ2-2; D not certain. Between the trimmed V and J ends, which lost 0 bases and 1 base, there was a span of 3 bases. Germline V gene sequence: CDR1 MNHNS, CDR2 SASEGT. The CDR3 contains 14 residues. CDR3 DNA: TGTGCCAGCAGTGAAGCCCTGAACACCGGGGAGCTGTTTTTT. Translating it yields CASSEALNTGELFF.

The J gene is TRBJ2-7, the V gene TRBV10-3; D not resolved. This CDR3 spans 13 amino acids. Germline V gene sequence: CDR1 ENHRY, CDR2 SYGVKD. V was pared by 3 bases and J by 3 bases, with 9 bases between. The DNA of the CDR3 is TGTGCCATCAGTGACGGCAGGATCTACGAGCAGTACTTC. Its protein product is CAISDGRIYEQYF.

This rearrangement joins TRBV2 to TRBJ2-7; D call uncertain. Looked up from germline, CDR1 is SNHLY and CDR2 is FYNNEI. V lost 5 bases and J lost 3, with 8 bases in between. This CDR3 comprises 12 residues. The CDR3 sequence: CASSSQSYEQYF. As DNA, the CDR3 is TGTGCCAGCAGTTCACAGAGCTACGAGCAGTACTTC.

CDR3 sequence: CASSPTSRGDTQYF. CDR3 sequence (DNA): TGTGCCAGCAGTCCAACATCTAGGGGAGATACGCAGTATTTT. The chain combines TRBV25-1 with TRBJ2-3, with D perhaps TRBD1 (5 bases). Germline V gene sequence: CDR1 MGHDK, CDR2 SYGVNS. V lost 5 bases and J 5 bases, leaving 14 bases between the germline ends. The CDR3 has 14 residues.

The CDR3 coding sequence is TGTGCCAGCAGCCAAGAAGGCCCTGCGACAGGGTGGAACACTGAAGCTTTCTTT. It yields the protein CASSQEGPATGWNTEAFF. This chain links TRBV3-1 (or the pseudogene TRBV3-2) with TRBJ1-1; 7 bases agree with TRBD1. CDR1 and CDR2 (germline): LGHDT, YNNKEL (reference sequence). The J segment lost 1 base and the V segment lost 0 bases, leaving 11 bases of the junction unmatched. This CDR3 comprises 18 residues.

J is TRBJ2-2 and V is TRBV28; 14 bases align to TRBD2. The CDR3 is 17 amino acids. The germline V gene has CDR1 MDHEN and CDR2 SYDVKM. Germline trimming cut 6 bases from V and 3 bases from J; bases unmatched to any gene: 6. The CDR3 nucleotides read TGTGCCAGCAGGCGACTAGCGGGAGGGTTGGACACCGGGGAGCTGTTTTTT. Translation gives CASRRLAGGLDTGELFF.

The chain joins TRBV11-2 to TRBJ2-3; a possible D gene is TRBD1 (5 bases). V was cut by 5 bases and J by 0 bases, with 18 bases left in between. The germline V gene encodes CDR1 SGHAT and CDR2 FQNNGV. This CDR3 is built from 17 residues. The DNA for the CDR3 is TGTGCCAGCAGCCAATTTAAAGGGGCCAGAAGCACAGATACGCAGTATTTT. This translates into CASSQFKGARSTDTQYF.

This clone came up a few times. This sequence joins TRBV9 and TRBJ2-1; weak D call: TRBD1 (5 bases). CDR1 is SGDLS and CDR2 is YYNGEE in the germline V gene. The CDR3 spans 15 residues. Trimming left V 0 bases short and J 5 bases short, with 12 bases between. Written as DNA, the CDR3 is TGTGCCAGCAGCGTAGGCCAGGGCGTTAACAATGAGCAGTTCTTC. This codes for CASSVGQGVNNEQFF.

The gene calls are TRBV28 and TRBJ1-2, with 8 bases fitting TRBD1. Germline V CDR1 and CDR2: MDHEN, SYDVKM. The V and J ends lost 6 bases and 4 bases, in that order; junction bases with no gene match: 19. The CDR3 has 18 residues. CDR3 sequence (DNA): TGTGCCAGCAGCTCTCTCGTCCCTTCGGACAGGGTGGGCTATGGCTACACCTTC. Its translation: CASSSLVPSDRVGYGYTF.

The rearrangement links TRBV5-4 to TRBJ2-7, with TRBD2 identical over 9 bases. Unmatched junction bases numbered 2, after V lost 1 base and J lost 3 bases. Germline loops: CDR1 SGHNT, CDR2 YYREEE (reference sequence). The CDR3 covers 14 residues. The CDR3 spells CASSLSSGSYEQYF. CDR3 coding DNA: TGTGCCAGCAGCTTGAGTAGCGGGAGCTACGAGCAGTACTTC.

The V gene is TRBV2, the J gene TRBJ1-1; maybe TRBD1 (5 bases). The ends were cut back, 4 bases at V and 2 bases at J, with 11 bases in the middle. CDR1 SNHLY and CDR2 FYNNEI come from the germline V gene. The CDR3 spans 14 residues. In DNA, the CDR3 is TGTGCCAGCAGTGGACAGCTACCTAACACTGAAGCTTTCTTT. Translated: CASSGQLPNTEAFF.

The rearrangement joins TRBV7-3 to TRBJ2-3; 7 nucleotides line up with TRBD2. The CDR3 has 16 residues. Trimming took 2 bases from V and 2 from J; bases not matched to a gene: 7. Germline CDR1 is SGHTA and CDR2 is FQGTGA. Written as DNA, the CDR3 is TGTGCCAGCAGCTTAGAGGCAGGGAGGGACACAGATACGCAGTATTTT. It codes for CASSLEAGRDTDTQYF.

The chain uses TRBV13 and TRBJ1-3, with D tentatively TRBD1 (6 bases). The V gene lost 5 bases and the J gene lost 2 bases, with 16 bases spanning the gap. Per germline, CDR1 PRHDT and CDR2 FYEKMQ (reference sequence). The CDR3 loop spans 16 amino acids. The CDR3: CASSGLGQFAGNTIYF. The CDR3 bases are TGTGCCAGCAGCGGGCTCGGACAGTTCGCTGGAAACACCATATATTTT.

The chain carries TRBV5-1 and TRBJ2-5; TRBD1 matches 9 bases. Germline-derived CDR1 and CDR2 are SGHRS and YFSETQ. The trim removed 2 bases at V and 2 bases at J, leaving 4 bases unmatched. There are 15 residues in the CDR3. In DNA form, the CDR3 reads TGCGCCAGCAGCTTAGGGACAGGGTCTCAAGAGACCCAGTACTTC. It specifies CASSLGTGSQETQYF.

The chain links TRBV30 to TRBJ1-1, with 8 bases identical to TRBD1. The CDR3 spans 10 residues. V shed 5 bases and J 7 bases; nucleotides not matched to a gene: 0. Germline V gene data show CDR1 as GTSNPN and CDR2 as SVGIG (reference sequence). The CDR3 sequence: CAWGTGEAFF. In DNA, the CDR3 is TGTGCCTGGGGGACAGGTGAAGCTTTCTTT.

The chain employs TRBV6-1 and TRBJ1-2; D unclear. Trimming stripped 1 base from V and 8 bases from J, with 11 bases between. The CDR3 length is 13 residues. Per germline, CDR1 MNHNS and CDR2 SASEGT. The CDR3 nucleotides are TGTGCCAGCAGTGAAGTTTGGGGAGGGGGCTACACCTTC. Protein: CASSEVWGGGYTF.

This chain uses TRBV30 with TRBJ2-2; TRBD2 matches 8 bases. The germline V gene has CDR1 GTSNPN and CDR2 SVGIG (reference sequence). The V segment lost 2 bases and the J segment 5 bases; nucleotides outside the gene matches: 7. This CDR3 contains 15 residues. CDR3 nucleotide sequence: TGTGCCTGGAGTCCAACTCCGGGAGGGACCGGGGAGCTGTTTTTT. The encoded protein is CAWSPTPGGTGELFF.

V gene TRBV7-9 combines with J gene TRBJ2-3; no reliable D call. V was clipped by 2 bases and J by 4 bases, with 13 bases between them. The CDR3 spans 15 residues. Per the germline V gene, CDR1 is SEHNR and CDR2 is FQNEAQ (reference sequence). The CDR3 nucleotides read TGTGCCAGCAGCTTATCACCCGTAGTCGCAGATACGCAGTATTTT. It codes for CASSLSPVVADTQYF.

V is TRBV7-9 and J is TRBJ1-4, with D possibly matching TRBD1 (5 bases). Looked up from germline, CDR1 is SEHNR and CDR2 is FQNEAQ (reference sequence). This CDR3 spans 17 amino acids. Trimming took 5 bases from V and 4 from J, leaving 20 bases between them. The CDR3 reads CASSPRQSWGDNEKLFF. For the CDR3, the DNA is TGTGCCAGCAGCCCCCGACAATCTTGGGGGGATAATGAAAAACTGTTTTTT.

This chain's CDR3 is CASRVQGALGYTF. CDR3 bases: TGTGCCAGCAGGGTACAGGGGGCGCTTGGCTACACCTTC. The V gene is TRBV6-5, the J gene TRBJ1-2; 9 nucleotides agree with TRBD1. Per germline, CDR1 MNHEY and CDR2 SVGAGI. The CDR3 sequence is 13 residues long. Unmatched junction bases numbered 6, after V lost 6 bases and J lost 7 bases.

The chain is built from TRBV11-1 and TRBJ2-2; 9 nucleotides line up with TRBD1. The CDR3 is 17 amino acids. V shed 0 bases, J shed 5 bases, and the junction held 7 bases outside the gene matches. In germline, CDR1 is SGHAT, CDR2 FQDESV (reference sequence). CDR3 loop: CASSLAAGTGRTGELFF. The CDR3 DNA follows: TGTGCCAGCAGCTTAGCGGCCGGGACAGGGAGGACCGGGGAGCTGTTTTTT. The whole variable domain, filled in from reference TRBV11-1 and TRBJ2-2, reads EAEVAQSPRYKITEKSQAVAFWCDPISGHATLYWYRQILGQGPELLVQFQDESVVDDSQLPKDRFSAERLKGVDSTLKIQPAELGDSAMYLCASSLAAGTGRTGELFFGEGSRLTVL.

This chain links TRBV27 with TRBJ1-6; 11 nucleotides match TRBD1. V lost 5 bases, J lost 8 bases, and 8 bases stayed unmatched. CDR1 is MNHEY, CDR2 SMNVEV, per germline (reference sequence). The CDR3 has 16 residues. This CDR3 reads CASSPHWTGGDSPLHF. The CDR3 DNA sequence: TGTGCCAGCAGTCCCCACTGGACAGGGGGCGATTCACCCCTCCACTTT.

The chain links TRBV28 to TRBJ1-2; TRBD1 aligns across 7 bases. The ends lost 7 bases at V and 4 bases at J; junction bases unmatched: 6. Per germline, CDR1 MDHEN and CDR2 SYDVKM. CDR3 length: 13 residues. The CDR3 sequence is CASTGQPTYGYTF. The CDR3 nucleotides read TGTGCCAGCACGGGACAGCCAACCTATGGCTACACCTTC.

The chain recombines TRBV3-1 (or the pseudogene TRBV3-2) with TRBJ2-5; TRBD1 is a possible D gene (6 bases). Germline CDR1 and CDR2: LGHDT and YNNKEL (reference sequence). V was pared by 3 bases and J by 0 bases, with 11 bases between. The CDR3 is 15 amino acids. The CDR3 sequence: CASSHRTEYQETQYF. The CDR3 DNA follows: TGTGCCAGCAGCCATCGGACAGAGTACCAAGAGACCCAGTACTTC.

J is TRBJ2-1 and V is TRBV27; 9 positions match TRBD2. With 3 bases clipped from V and 15 bases from J, the junction kept 9 bases outside the gene matches. The CDR3 has 13 residues. CDR1 is MNHEY and CDR2 is SMNVEV in the germline V gene (reference sequence). The CDR3 DNA sequence: TGTGCCAGCAGTTTGGGCACTAGCGGGCCTAGGTTCTTC. Translation gives CASSLGTSGPRFF.

The rearrangement joins TRBV18 to TRBJ2-1, with TRBD2 identical over 11 bases. The CDR3 runs to 21 residues. J gave up 2 bases and V 6 bases, and 21 bases lay outside the gene matches. The germline V gene encodes CDR1 KGHSH and CDR2 LQKENI. The CDR3 loop reads CASSPKAGTSGPNAPYNEQFF. CDR3 nucleotide sequence: TGTGCCAGCTCCCCCAAGGCAGGGACTAGCGGACCAAACGCCCCCTACAATGAGCAGTTCTTC.

V usage is TRBV2 and J usage is TRBJ2-7; tentatively, D is TRBD1 (6 bases). V gave up 6 bases and J gave up 2 bases, with 17 bases separating them. Germline CDR1 SNHLY, CDR2 FYNNEI. The CDR3 length is 15 residues. The DNA of the CDR3 is TGTGCCAGCAGACCCAATCCCGGACAGACCTACGAGCAGTACTTC. Protein: CASRPNPGQTYEQYF.

This chain links TRBV3-1 (or the pseudogene TRBV3-2) with TRBJ2-5; TRBD2 is a possible D gene (6 bases). Germline CDR1 is LGHDT and CDR2 is YNNKEL (reference sequence). This CDR3 spans 13 amino acids. The germline V and J ends were trimmed by 5 bases and 5 bases, with 12 bases remaining between them. Here the CDR3 DNA reads TGTGCCAGCAGCAGGGGACTGGGGGAGACCCAGTACTTC. It specifies CASSRGLGETQYF.

V is TRBV28 and J is TRBJ2-3; D is ambiguous. The CDR3 has 12 residues. Germline loops: CDR1 MDHEN, CDR2 SYDVKM. With 8 bases removed from V and 6 bases from J, the gap between germline ends came to 12 bases. CDR3 DNA: TGTGCCAGCGGCGATTACGGGGATACGCAGTATTTT. Protein: CASGDYGDTQYF.